The clone carrying this T cell receptor (beta chain) was counted ten times or more. Its antigen is currently unknown. The cDNA had a unique molecular identifier and a template-switch universal primer site. TCRdb analysed the 5' RACE reads with MiXCR anew, one entry per CDR3 protein. The profile shows 700,000 to 950,000 distinct CDR3 sequences, more than 9% of them singletons. The germline gives CDR1 MDHEN, CDR2 SYDVKM. This CDR3 is built from 13 residues. V lost 6 bases, J lost 8 bases, and 11 bases lay in between. This sample is drawn from a study of identical twins. General study findings and limits: Models underpredicted monozygotic twin sharing of out-of-frame TCR alpha. Abundant beta clonotypes from cord blood had fewer insertions, unlike memory repertoires, which showed none.

Each donor (without exception) was a healthy Caucasian. These data were also filed under a second study, of yellow fever vaccine responses in identical twins.

This clonotype was sampled from a young woman in good health. Material for sequencing was PBMCs. The chain links TRBV28 to TRBJ1-6, with D perhaps TRBD1 (6 bases). DNA for the CDR3: TGTGCCAGCAGCTCCCACAGGGATTCACCCCTCCACTTT. It yields the protein CASSSHRDSPLHF.